This T cell receptor beta chain was sequenced for a study of blood T cell repertoires in COVID-19. Study-level background: The analysed material was cDNA or gDNA that came from T cells, B-cell-depleted T cells, or PBMCs.

Germline CDR1 and CDR2: SGHTA and FQGNSA. The V and J ends lost 2 bases and 4 bases, in that order; junction bases with no gene match: 6. This CDR3 is built from 15 residues. In the original processing: Estimation of nucleated cell counts relied on the amplification of reference gene primers. The repertoire was sequenced with immunoSEQ multiplex PCR; TCRdb's copy has only in-frame clones and lacks some. V, J and clone size derive from that table, while D and trimming were established from the DNA sequence. The sample has fewer than 70,000 clones; 80% to 90% are singletons. The sequencing sample was made of peripheral blood. V gene TRBV7-2 combines with J gene TRBJ2-5, with TRBD2 matching 8 bases. The sequence came from a man between 50 and 59 years old with acute or convalescent COVID-19. This CDR3 is CASSLRSGGAETQYF. CDR3 DNA sequence: TGTGCCAGCAGCTTAAGGAGCGGGGGCGCAGAGACCCAGTACTTC.